A selection of T cell receptor beta chains follows, all from one sample in a study of cytomegalovirus exposure and HLA in healthy donors. The protocol was immunoSEQ multiplex PCR, while the TCRdb copy is restricted to in-frame clones and leaves out a portion. The repertoire holds around 78,000 clones, around 80% seen once, with under 1.2% in the top ten. The sample taken for sequencing was PBMCs. These receptors all stem from a male donor in good health and CMV-seronegative. The CDR3 runs from the conserved cysteine through the conserved F or W. The D gene is left open where the match is weak. Expanded clones get a size class; other rows say once, few or many, or leave the size out.

CDR3 length,D gene,V gene,clone size,J gene,CDR3 protein,CDR3 DNA
14,NA,TRBV7-2,NA,TRBJ2-7,CASSFTGLLHEQYF,TGTGCCAGCAGCTTCACAGGGTTGCTCCACGAGCAGTACTTC
16,TRBD1,TRBV7-6,once,TRBJ1-5,CASSLGSGQINQPQHF,TGTGCCAGCAGCTTAGGCTCGGGACAGATCAATCAGCCCCAGCATTTT
15,NA,TRBV6-1,once,TRBJ2-7,CASSEWGTSSYEQYF,TGTGCCAGCAGTGAATGGGGCACCTCCTCCTACGAGCAGTACTTC
16,TRBD2,TRBV19,NA,TRBJ2-1,CASRPSGGSSYNEQFF,TGTGCCAGTAGACCCTCCGGCGGGAGCTCCTACAATGAGCAGTTCTTC
15,NA,TRBV7-2,NA,TRBJ2-2,CASSSFYTNTGELFF,TGTGCCAGCAGCTCCTTTTATACGAACACCGGGGAGCTGTTTTTT
15,NA,TRBV7-6,NA,TRBJ1-3,CASSLAQGRGNTIYF,TGTGCCAGCAGCTTAGCGCAGGGGAGAGGAAACACCATATATTTT
16,TRBD2,TRBV12-5,few,TRBJ2-2,CASGLLAGRYTGELFF,TGTGCTAGTGGTTTGCTGGCCGGGAGGTATACCGGGGAGCTGTTTTTT
17,TRBD2,TRBV27,once,TRBJ2-3,CASSLRGASGGTDTQYF,TGTGCCAGCAGTTTACGGGGTGCTAGCGGGGGCACAGATACGCAGTATTTT
16,NA,TRBV30,NA,TRBJ2-3,CAWSVLGQIGTDTQYF,TGTGCCTGGAGTGTACTGGGGCAGATTGGGACAGATACGCAGTATTTT
13,NA,TRBV5-4,NA,TRBJ1-1,CASSLRVNTEAFF,TGTGCCAGCAGCTTGAGAGTGAACACTGAAGCTTTCTTT
14,TRBD1,TRBV7-9,NA,TRBJ2-7,CASSPGTGLYEQYF,TGTGCCAGCAGCCCCGGGACAGGGCTCTACGAGCAGTACTTC
17,TRBD1,TRBV5-3,NA,TRBJ2-7,CARSFNRDRGYPYEQYF,TGTGCCAGAAGCTTCAACCGGGACAGGGGGTATCCCTACGAGCAGTACTTC
16,NA,TRBV30,few,TRBJ2-1,CAWRPGFGESYNEQFF,TGTGCCTGGAGACCCGGTTTCGGAGAGTCCTACAATGAGCAGTTCTTC
15,NA,TRBV30,NA,TRBJ2-1,CAWSVFRRAVNEQFF,TGTGCCTGGAGTGTATTCCGGAGGGCCGTCAATGAGCAGTTCTTC
16,TRBD1,TRBV7-6,NA,TRBJ1-1,CASSSTGTGANTEAFF,TGTGCCAGCAGCTCCACCGGGACAGGGGCCAACACTGAAGCTTTCTTT